What follows is one T cell receptor (beta chain) and its context. The CDR3 length is 14 residues. V shed 0 bases and J shed 3 bases, with 6 bases lying between them. Germline CDR1 is SGHDN and CDR2 is FVKESK. This specimen comes from a study of regulatory and conventional T cells in RAG deficiency. The sorted conventional CD4+ T cells were CD25-low and CD127-high, with genomic DNA sequenced. The method was immunoSEQ multiplex PCR; TCRdb's version includes in-frame clones alone and lacks a portion of them. The table shows about 1,300 clones, with around four fifths occurring only once. The sample consisted of CD4+ effector T cells sorted from blood. This sequence originates from a human donor with RAG deficiency presenting as severe combined immunodeficiency. The chain joins TRBV14 to TRBJ2-1; TRBD2 might be the D (5 bases). The CDR3 spells CASSQERVYNEQFF. DNA for the CDR3: TGTGCCAGCAGCCAAGAGCGGGTCTACAATGAGCAGTTCTTC.